These T cell receptor beta chains were read from a single sample in a study of T cells after yellow fever vaccination. One entry per CDR3 protein, called by TCRdb with MiXCR from the 5' RACE reads. Found here are over 110,000 distinct CDR3 sequences, over 7% of them singletons; the top ten hold 0.55% to 0.9%. This material consisted of CD4+ T cells sorted from PBMCs, taken 5 days after the yellow fever booster vaccination. The origin of the receptors is a man aged 25 to 40 who received the YFV17D yellow fever vaccine. The CDR3 runs from the conserved cysteine through the conserved F or W. The order of the fields is D gene, clone size, J gene, CDR3 length, V gene, CDR3 protein, CDR3 DNA. D genes are given only for firm matches. The size field is filled for only some rows; it gives once, few, many or a size class.

NA | many | TRBJ1-5 | 17 | TRBV5-1 | CASSPRGRASPNQPQHF | TGCGCCAGCAGCCCCCGGGGCAGGGCATCTCCCAATCAGCCCCAGCATTTT
NA | many | TRBJ2-7 | 14 | TRBV28 | CASSSGLSYYEQYF | TGTGCCAGCAGTTCTGGACTATCCTACTACGAGCAGTACTTC
NA | few | TRBJ1-6 | 13 | TRBV7-8 | CASSLRNNSPLHF | TGTGCCAGCAGCTTGAGGAATAATTCACCCCTCCACTTT
NA | NA | TRBJ2-6 | 15 | TRBV3-1 | CASSKLDSGANVLTF | TGTGCCAGCAGCAAGTTAGACTCTGGGGCCAACGTCCTGACTTTC
NA | many | TRBJ2-5 | 19 | TRBV6-2/TRBV6-3 | CASSYSLGGERSYEETQYF | TGTGCCAGCAGTTACTCGCTGGGGGGCGAAAGATCCTACGAAGAGACCCAGTACTTC
TRBD2 | many | TRBJ2-3 | 16 | TRBV20-1 | CSARGRVSGVTDTQYF | TGCAGTGCTAGAGGAAGGGTTAGCGGGGTCACAGATACGCAGTATTTT
TRBD2 | many | TRBJ2-1 | 13 | TRBV12-3/TRBV12-4 | CASSPGLGGEQFF | TGTGCCAGCAGTCCGGGACTAGGTGGTGAGCAGTTCTTC
NA | many | TRBJ2-5 | 13 | TRBV19 | CASSPEAQETQYF | TGTGCCAGTAGTCCAGAAGCCCAAGAGACCCAGTACTTC
NA | many | TRBJ2-1 | 13 | TRBV20-1 | CSARRSGNNEQFF | TGCAGTGCTAGACGTAGCGGCAACAATGAGCAGTTCTTC
NA | many | TRBJ2-4 | 15 | TRBV20-1 | CSASPAEGTKNIQYF | TGCAGTGCTAGTCCAGCGGAGGGGACCAAAAACATTCAGTACTTC
NA | many | TRBJ2-7 | 13 | TRBV29-1 | CSVTQGTSYEQYF | TGCAGCGTTACGCAGGGGACATCCTACGAGCAGTACTTC
NA | many | TRBJ2-3 | 14 | TRBV19 | CASSILDITDTQYF | TGTGCCAGTAGTATTCTGGACATTACAGATACGCAGTATTTT
NA | many | TRBJ2-1 | 17 | TRBV7-2 | CASSSARGSFSYNEQFF | TGTGCCAGCAGCTCAGCACGGGGGTCCTTCTCCTACAATGAGCAGTTCTTC
TRBD2 | many | TRBJ2-1 | 15 | TRBV19 | CASSNDGTTPYEQFF | TGTGCCAGTAGTAACGACGGGACTACACCATATGAGCAGTTCTTC
NA | few | TRBJ1-1 | 14 | TRBV20-1 | CSARDTQMNTEAFF | TGCAGTGCTAGAGATACACAGATGAACACTGAAGCTTTCTTT
TRBD1 | many | TRBJ1-1 | 14 | TRBV12-3/TRBV12-4 | CASSRQGGWTEAFF | TGTGCCAGCAGTCGACAGGGAGGGTGGACTGAAGCTTTCTTT
NA | many | TRBJ2-3 | 13 | TRBV7-2 | CASNQYRLDTQYF | TGTGCCAGCAACCAATACCGGCTCGATACGCAGTATTTT
NA | many | TRBJ2-1 | 15 | TRBV5-4 | CASSLDGIGFDEQFF | TGTGCCAGCAGCTTGGACGGAATAGGTTTCGATGAGCAGTTCTTC
NA | many | TRBJ2-3 | 17 | TRBV6-5 | CASSYAARVGTTDTQYF | TGTGCCAGCAGTTACGCCGCCAGGGTGGGGACCACAGATACGCAGTATTTT
NA | many | TRBJ2-1 | 14 | TRBV29-1 | CSLYVASAYNEQFF | TGCAGCCTTTACGTGGCTAGCGCTTACAATGAGCAGTTCTTC
NA | few | TRBJ2-5 | 11 | TRBV21-1 | CASSKGGTQYF | TGTGCCAGCAGCAAAGGGGGGACCCAGTACTTC
NA | NA | TRBJ1-2 | 14 | TRBV28 | CASSVGPANYGYTF | TGTGCCAGCAGTGTCGGTCCAGCTAACTATGGCTACACCTTC
TRBD2 | many | TRBJ2-4 | 18 | TRBV11-2 | CASSNAPHSGKAKNIQYF | TGTGCCAGCAGCAACGCACCCCATAGCGGGAAAGCCAAAAACATTCAGTACTTC
TRBD2 | many | TRBJ2-5 | 14 | TRBV20-1 | CSASGLARQETQYF | TGCAGTGCTAGTGGACTAGCGAGACAAGAGACCCAGTACTTC
TRBD1 | many | TRBJ2-7 | 14 | TRBV27 | CASRTGTVSHEQYF | TGTGCCAGCAGAACCGGGACAGTTTCCCACGAGCAGTACTTC
NA | many | TRBJ2-2 | 13 | TRBV7-6 | CASSLRPTGELFF | TGTGCCAGCAGCTTAAGACCCACCGGGGAGCTGTTTTTT
NA | many | TRBJ2-5 | 14 | TRBV7-9 | CASGHGQPQETQYF | TGTGCCAGCGGGCACGGACAACCCCAAGAGACCCAGTACTTC
NA | many | TRBJ2-3 | 18 | TRBV7-3 | CASSLESRVGGFTDTQYF | TGTGCCAGCAGCTTAGAATCCCGAGTCGGTGGATTCACAGATACGCAGTATTTT
TRBD2 | many | TRBJ2-3 | 17 | TRBV19 | CASTPLRTSGDTDTQYF | TGTGCCAGTACCCCGCTCCGGACTAGCGGGGACACAGATACGCAGTATTTT
TRBD2 | many | TRBJ2-7 | 13 | TRBV12-3/TRBV12-4 | CASSPSGGREQYF | TGTGCCAGCAGCCCCTCGGGGGGACGCGAGCAGTACTTC
TRBD1 | many | TRBJ2-7 | 14 | TRBV6-5 | CASGGPGQTYEQYF | TGTGCCAGCGGCGGCCCGGGACAGACCTACGAGCAGTACTTC
NA | many | TRBJ2-5 | 12 | TRBV9 | CASSVGQETQYF | TGTGCCAGCAGCGTAGGCCAAGAGACCCAGTACTTC
NA | many | TRBJ2-5 | 13 | TRBV12-3/TRBV12-4 | CARQKGWVETQYF | TGTGCCAGACAGAAAGGGTGGGTTGAGACCCAGTACTTC
TRBD1 | many | TRBJ1-4 | 14 | TRBV7-9 | CASSDGTGFEKLFF | TGTGCCAGCAGCGACGGGACAGGGTTTGAAAAACTGTTTTTT
NA | NA | TRBJ1-2 | 13 | TRBV9 | CASSVGASRGYTF | TGTGCCAGCAGCGTTGGGGCAAGTCGGGGCTACACCTTC
NA | many | TRBJ2-3 | 15 | TRBV5-1 | CASSLLAGDTDTQYF | TGCGCCAGCAGCTTGTTAGCCGGGGACACAGATACGCAGTATTTT
TRBD2 | NA | TRBJ2-1 | 18 | TRBV6-2/TRBV6-3 | CASSYLLSGKSSYNEQFF | TGTGCCAGCAGTTATCTCCTCAGCGGGAAGAGCTCCTACAATGAGCAGTTCTTC
NA | many | TRBJ2-7 | 14 | TRBV15 | CATSRGGSRYEQYF | TGTGCCACCAGCAGAGGTGGGAGTCGCTACGAGCAGTACTTC
NA | many | TRBJ2-2 | 14 | TRBV12-3/TRBV12-4 | CASHLTGNTGELFF | TGTGCCAGCCATCTTACCGGGAACACCGGGGAGCTGTTTTTT
NA | few | TRBJ2-5 | 15 | TRBV29-1 | CSVASAGQRGETQYF | TGCAGCGTAGCTTCGGCTGGACAGCGGGGAGAGACCCAGTACTTC
TRBD2 | many | TRBJ2-3 | 15 | TRBV28 | CASGTGSGSQVTQYF | TGTGCCAGCGGAACAGGGAGCGGGAGCCAGGTTACGCAGTATTTT
NA | many | TRBJ2-2 | 14 | TRBV29-1 | CSVAVQVNTGELFF | TGCAGCGTCGCTGTACAGGTGAACACCGGGGAGCTGTTTTTT
NA | many | TRBJ2-1 | 13 | TRBV12-3/TRBV12-4 | CASSLRVGNEQFF | TGTGCCAGCAGTTTACGGGTTGGGAATGAGCAGTTCTTC
NA | many | TRBJ2-2 | 13 | TRBV12-3/TRBV12-4 | CASTRRESGELFF | TGTGCCAGCACCCGTCGAGAATCCGGGGAGCTGTTTTTT
NA | many | TRBJ2-2 | 15 | TRBV11-3 | CASSHSGLNTGELFF | TGTGCCAGCAGCCATAGCGGATTGAACACCGGGGAGCTGTTTTTT
TRBD2 | many | TRBJ2-3 | 14 | TRBV5-4 | CASSPSGSADTQYF | TGTGCCAGCAGCCCAAGCGGGAGCGCAGATACGCAGTATTTT